One and the same sample provided the 26 T cell receptor beta chains below, sequenced in a study of monozygotic twins with inflammatory bowel disease (dated by TCRdb to the late 2010s). The library was produced with 5' RACE. Sequenced on an Illumina HiSeq 2500. After TCRdb reprocessed the reads, each CDR3 protein sequence was kept as one row, without DNA. In this sample's table one finds more than 120,000 distinct CDR3 sequences. Approximately 2.5% of the sample belongs to the ten largest clones. The sequenced sample consisted of blood. These receptors came from a human donor with ulcerative colitis or Crohn's disease, or a healthy co-twin of an affected twin (not recorded which).

This rearrangement joins TRBV6-5 to TRBJ2-7; TCRdb designates TRBD1, a call that cannot be tested without DNA. The CDR3 totals 15 residues. Germline V gene sequence: CDR1 MNHEY, CDR2 SVGAGI. The CDR3 here is CASSYAGTGGYEQYF.

The chain couples TRBV5-8 to TRBJ2-1; the D gene TCRdb calls, TRBD2, cannot be checked with no DNA. CDR1 and CDR2 from the germline V gene are SGHTS and YDEGEE. The CDR3 runs to 16 residues. CDR3 amino acids: CASSFYRGAAYNEQFF.

The rearrangement links TRBV5-1 to TRBJ1-1; TCRdb lists TRBD1, though no DNA is available to test this call. This CDR3 is 16 amino acids long. Germline V gene lookup returns CDR1 SGHRS and CDR2 YFSETQ. CDR3 protein: CASSLVPYGQYSEAFF. The variable domain in full, with the rest retrieved from reference TRBV5-1 and TRBJ1-1, is KAGVTQTPRYLIKTRGQQVTLSCSPISGHRSVSWYQQTPGQGLQFLFEYFSETQRNKGNFPGRFSGRQFSNSRSEMNVSTLELGDSALYLCASSLVPYGQYSEAFFGQGTRLTVV.

The CDR3 spells CASSQVWTDSGANVLTF. The chain couples TRBV4-3 to TRBJ2-6. Germline lookup yields CDR1 LGHNA and CDR2 YSLEER. This CDR3 region has 17 residues.

The V gene is TRBV20-1, the J gene TRBJ2-3; TCRdb's D gene call, TRBD2, goes unchecked for lack of DNA. CDR1 and CDR2 (germline): DFQATT, SNEGSKA (reference sequence). CDR3 length: 18 residues. CDR3 residues: CSAREVPEVEEFTDTQYF.

The chain employs TRBV12-5 and TRBJ1-4; there is no DNA to check the TCRdb D call of TRBD1. Germline CDR1 and CDR2: LGHNT and FRNRAP. The CDR3 runs to 13 residues. The CDR3 loop is CASGLALNEKLFF. Full variable domain (outside the CDR3, taken from reference TRBV12-5 and TRBJ1-4): DARVTQTPRHKVTEMGQEVTMRCQPILGHNTVFWYRQTMMQGLELLAYFRNRAPLDDSGMPKDRFSAEMPDATLATLKIQPSEPRDSAVYFCASGLALNEKLFFGSGTQLSVL.

The rearrangement links TRBV29-1 to TRBJ1-2; TCRdb picks TRBD1, but there is no DNA to check that call. From germline, CDR1 is SQVTM and CDR2 ANQGSEA. The CDR3 covers 12 residues. CDR3 sequence reads: CSDTTVNYGYTF.

J is TRBJ1-2 and V is TRBV10-3; the D call of TRBD1 rests on TCRdb alone, since no DNA is present to check it. Germline-derived CDR1 and CDR2 are ENHRY and SYGVKD. The CDR3 has 16 amino acids. The CDR3 region is CAISESTQRGAPGYTF.

The chain uses TRBV9 and TRBJ2-3. The germline CDR1 and CDR2 sequences are SGDLS and YYNGEE. The CDR3 is made up of 16 amino acids. The CDR3 protein is CASSPSTVIFTDTQYF.

V is TRBV7-2 and J is TRBJ2-5. The germline CDR1 and CDR2 sequences are SGHTA and FQGNSA. This CDR3 has 11 amino acids. CDR3: CASSSFETQYF. Full variable domain (remainder filled in from reference TRBV7-2 and TRBJ2-5): GAGVSQSPSNKVTEKGKDVELRCDPISGHTALYWYRQSLGQGLEFLIYFQGNSAPDKSGLPSDRFSAERTGGSVSTLTIQRTQQEDSAVYLCASSSFETQYFGPGTRLLVL.

V gene TRBV5-6 combines with J gene TRBJ1-5; TCRdb returns TRBD1, unconfirmable since there is no DNA. The length of the CDR3 is 16 residues. Germline loops: CDR1 SGHDT, CDR2 YYEEEE. The CDR3 protein is CASSLSPGAITQPQHF.

The genes are TRBV3-1 and TRBJ2-5. Germline V CDR1 and CDR2: LGHDT, YNNKEL (reference sequence). This CDR3 contains 12 residues. The CDR3 is CASSQSKGTQYF.

J is TRBJ2-7 and V is TRBV12-3 or TRBV12-4; absent DNA, TCRdb's TRBD1 call cannot be checked. This CDR3 comprises 15 residues. The CDR3: CASTQGRLGGNEQYF.

The chain recombines TRBV7-3 with TRBJ1-2. The CDR3 sequence is 15 residues long. CDR1 SGHTA and CDR2 FQGTGA come from the germline V gene. CDR3 residues: CASSPSSSLGYGYTF.

The gene calls are TRBV3-1 and TRBJ2-1; TCRdb selects TRBD1, and the lack of DNA leaves this call unchecked. The CDR3 runs to 18 residues. Looked up from germline, CDR1 is LGHDT and CDR2 is YNNKEL (reference sequence). The CDR3: CASSRGTRNLFTYNEQFF.

The V gene is TRBV18, the J gene TRBJ1-1; checking the TCRdb D call of TRBD1 is not possible without DNA. The germline gives CDR1 KGHSH, CDR2 LQKENI. This CDR3 spans 17 amino acids. This CDR3 reads CASSRIVQIGTATEAFF.

CDR3 sequence reads: CASSLVLTEDYEQYF. The V gene is TRBV7-9, the J gene TRBJ2-7; with no DNA, the TCRdb D assignment of TRBD1 cannot be verified. The length of the CDR3 is 15 residues. From germline, CDR1 is SEHNR and CDR2 FQNEAQ (reference sequence).

The chain recombines TRBV7-3 with TRBJ2-3; no DNA is available, so the TRBD1 call from TCRdb remains unchecked. CDR1 and CDR2 from the germline V gene are SGHTA and FQGTGA. The CDR3 is 13 amino acids. The CDR3 loop is CASSSTRDDTQYF.

The rearrangement joins TRBV5-4 to TRBJ1-4; checking the TCRdb D call of TRBD1 is not possible without DNA. The CDR3 contains 15 residues. Germline V CDR1 and CDR2: SGHNT, YYREEE (reference sequence). The CDR3 sequence is CASSLGGPLKEKLFF.

This CDR3 reads CSARGTGNTEAFF. This sequence joins TRBV20-1 and TRBJ1-1; there is no DNA to check the TCRdb D call of TRBD1. The CDR3 is 13 residues long. Germline V gives CDR1 DFQATT, CDR2 SNEGSKA (reference sequence).

The V call is TRBV5-1, the J call TRBJ2-7; the D call of TRBD1 rests on TCRdb alone, since no DNA is present to check it. The CDR3 is made up of 14 amino acids. The V gene's germline CDR1 is SGHRS and CDR2 YFSETQ. CDR3 region: CASNPSEIEGEQYF.

This rearrangement joins TRBV5-1 to TRBJ2-1; the TRBD2 assignment by TCRdb is unverifiable without DNA. Germline assignment: CDR1 SGHRS and CDR2 YFSETQ. The length of the CDR3 is 18 residues. CDR3 amino acids: CASSLEGSSGGASNEQFF.

This chain joins TRBV7-9 and TRBJ2-3; TCRdb lists TRBD1, though no DNA is available to test this call. This CDR3 has 16 amino acids. The germline CDR1 and CDR2 sequences are SEHNR and FQNEAQ (reference sequence). CDR3 region: CASSLGQTLGTDTQYF.

J is TRBJ1-5 and V is TRBV7-6; TCRdb picks TRBD1, but there is no DNA to check that call. The CDR3 is 13 amino acids. Germline CDR1 reads SGHVS; CDR2 reads FNYEAQ. The CDR3 region is CASSLDLSQPQHF. The full variable domain, rest sourced from reference TRBV7-6 and TRBJ1-5, is GAGVSQSPRYKVTKRGQDVALRCDPISGHVSLYWYRQALGQGPEFLTYFNYEAQQDKSGLPNDRFSAERPEGSISTLTIQRTEQRDSAMYRCASSLDLSQPQHFGDGTRLSIL.

The gene calls are TRBV24-1 and TRBJ1-6; with no DNA, the TCRdb D assignment of TRBD1 cannot be verified. Germline loops: CDR1 KGHDR, CDR2 SFDVKD. The CDR3 contains 16 residues. The CDR3 region is CATSDPGRDRNSPLHF.

The chain employs TRBV7-2 and TRBJ1-5; TCRdb's assignment of TRBD1 cannot be checked, as there is no DNA. Germline values: CDR1 SGHTA, CDR2 FQGNSA. The CDR3 spans 16 residues. The CDR3 region is CASSPRQGYSNQPQHF.